This entry is about one T cell receptor beta chain. Its antigen remains unidentified. Other DNA variants within this sample encode the same CDR3. Libraries were prepared by immunoSEQ multiplex PCR; TCRdb keeps only in-frame clonotypes and omits some of them. The data show just under 20,000 clones, roughly 83% seen once. The sample is drawn from a study of PD-1 blockade in classical Hodgkin lymphoma. The CDR3 loop spans 11 amino acids. V lost 6 bases and J lost 3, with 6 bases in between. The germline CDR1 and CDR2 sequences are DFQATT and SNEGSKA (reference sequence). Whole-study results and caveats: Diversity similar to that of newly diagnosed patients was seen at baseline in complete responders.

Sample time point: cycle 4 day 1 (C4D1), after less than 7 weeks of nivolumab. Each patient experienced a relapse that followed autologous stem cell transplantation, and brentuximab vedotin exposure varied. By magnetic negative selection, CD4+ T cells were purified from thawed PBMCs. The specimen was CD4+ T cells from blood, collected before the fourth cycle of nivolumab. The receptor was isolated from a human donor with classical Hodgkin lymphoma. The V gene is TRBV20-1, the J gene TRBJ1-3; D gene unclear. The CDR3 protein is CSARVGNTIYF. CDR3 in DNA: TGCAGTGCCCGCGTTGGAAACACCATATATTTT.